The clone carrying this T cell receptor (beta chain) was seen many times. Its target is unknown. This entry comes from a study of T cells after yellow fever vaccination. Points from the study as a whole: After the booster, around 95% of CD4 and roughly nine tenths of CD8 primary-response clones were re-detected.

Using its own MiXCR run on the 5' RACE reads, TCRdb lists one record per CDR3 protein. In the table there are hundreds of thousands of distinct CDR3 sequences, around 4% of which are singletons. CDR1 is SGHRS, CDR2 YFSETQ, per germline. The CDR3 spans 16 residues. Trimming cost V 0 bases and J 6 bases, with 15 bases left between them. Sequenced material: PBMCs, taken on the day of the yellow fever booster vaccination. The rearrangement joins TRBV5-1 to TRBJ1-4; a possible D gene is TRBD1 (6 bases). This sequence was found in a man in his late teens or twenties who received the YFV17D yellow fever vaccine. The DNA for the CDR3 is TGCGCCAGCAGCTTGGCATACGGGAGGACAGATGAAAAACTGTTTTTT. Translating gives CASSLAYGRTDEKLFF.